This T cell receptor (beta chain) derives from a study of cytomegalovirus exposure and HLA in healthy donors. General study findings and limits: Roughly 170 TCR beta chains were listed as cytomegalovirus-associated.

The CDR3 is made up of 13 amino acids. Trimming shortened V by 3 bases and J by 0 bases, and 3 bases separated the two germline ends. CDR1 and CDR2 (germline): MNHEY, SMNVEV (reference sequence). 13 Jbeta primers and 60 Vbeta primers were used for the PCR. Method: immunoSEQ multiplex PCR; TCRdb's copy keeps in-frame clones and lacks some. The sample yields 120,000 or so clones, roughly 80% seen once. Comment on this clone: What it recognizes is unknown.

The receptor was isolated from a woman between 25 and 40 years old in good health and CMV-seronegative. The sequenced sample consisted of PBMCs. The chain carries TRBV27 and TRBJ1-3; D not resolved. The CDR3 DNA follows: TGTGCCAGCAGTTTGGCCTCTGGAAACACCATATATTTT. Translating gives CASSLASGNTIYF.